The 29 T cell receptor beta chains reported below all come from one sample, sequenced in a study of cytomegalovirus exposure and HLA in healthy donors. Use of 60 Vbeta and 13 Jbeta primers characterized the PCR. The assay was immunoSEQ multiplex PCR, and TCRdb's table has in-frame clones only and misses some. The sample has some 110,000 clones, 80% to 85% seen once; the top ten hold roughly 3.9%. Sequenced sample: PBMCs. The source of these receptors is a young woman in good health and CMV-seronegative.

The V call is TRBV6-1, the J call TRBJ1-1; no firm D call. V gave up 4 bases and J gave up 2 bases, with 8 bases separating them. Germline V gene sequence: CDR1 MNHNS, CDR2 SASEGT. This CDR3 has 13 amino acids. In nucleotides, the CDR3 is TGTGCCAGCAGTGTAACTTACAACACTGAAGCTTTCTTT. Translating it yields CASSVTYNTEAFF.

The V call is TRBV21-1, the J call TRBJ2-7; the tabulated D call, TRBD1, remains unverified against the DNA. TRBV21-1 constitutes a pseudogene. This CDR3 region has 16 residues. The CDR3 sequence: CASSEEGQDVSDEQYF. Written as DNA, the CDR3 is TGTGCCAGCAGCGAAGAGGGACAGGATGTTTCCGACGAGCAGTACTTC.

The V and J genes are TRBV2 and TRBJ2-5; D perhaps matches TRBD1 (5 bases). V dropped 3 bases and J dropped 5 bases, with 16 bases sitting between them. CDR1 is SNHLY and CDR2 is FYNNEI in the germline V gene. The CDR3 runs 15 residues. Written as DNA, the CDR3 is TGTGCCAGCAGTGAGGGTCAGGGTGCGTTGGAGACCCAGTACTTC. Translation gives CASSEGQGALETQYF.

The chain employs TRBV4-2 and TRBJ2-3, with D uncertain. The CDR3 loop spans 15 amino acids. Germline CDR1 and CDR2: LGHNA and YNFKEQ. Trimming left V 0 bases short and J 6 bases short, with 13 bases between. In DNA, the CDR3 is TGTGCCAGCAGCCAAGAGGAGTCGGCGGCGGATACGCAGTATTTT. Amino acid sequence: CASSQEESAADTQYF.

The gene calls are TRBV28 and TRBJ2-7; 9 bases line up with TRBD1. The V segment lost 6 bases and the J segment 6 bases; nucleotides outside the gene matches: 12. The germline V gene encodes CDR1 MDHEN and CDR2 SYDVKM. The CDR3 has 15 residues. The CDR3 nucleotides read TGTGCCAGCAGCCCGCCGGGACAGGGAGTACGCGAGCAGTACTTC. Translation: CASSPPGQGVREQYF.

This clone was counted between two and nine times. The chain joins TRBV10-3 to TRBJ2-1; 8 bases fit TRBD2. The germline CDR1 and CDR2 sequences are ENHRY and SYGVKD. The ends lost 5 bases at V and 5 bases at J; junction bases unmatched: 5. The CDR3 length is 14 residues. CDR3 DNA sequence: TGTGCCATCAGTTATAGCGGGAATGACAATGAGCAGTTCTTC. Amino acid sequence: CAISYSGNDNEQFF.

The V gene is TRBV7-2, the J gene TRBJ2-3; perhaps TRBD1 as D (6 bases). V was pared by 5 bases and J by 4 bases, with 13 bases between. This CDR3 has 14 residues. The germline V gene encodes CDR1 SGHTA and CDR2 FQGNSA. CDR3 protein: CASSRRQAADTQYF. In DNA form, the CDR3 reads TGTGCCAGCAGCCGTAGACAGGCGGCAGATACGCAGTATTTT.

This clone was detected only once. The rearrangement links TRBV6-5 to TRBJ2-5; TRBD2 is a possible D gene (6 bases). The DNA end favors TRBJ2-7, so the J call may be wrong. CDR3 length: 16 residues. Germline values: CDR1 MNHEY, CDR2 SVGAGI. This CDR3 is CASSYSPEPSAYEQYF. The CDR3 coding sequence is TGTGCCAGCAGTTACTCCCCCGAGCCTAGCGCCTACGAGCAGTACTTC.

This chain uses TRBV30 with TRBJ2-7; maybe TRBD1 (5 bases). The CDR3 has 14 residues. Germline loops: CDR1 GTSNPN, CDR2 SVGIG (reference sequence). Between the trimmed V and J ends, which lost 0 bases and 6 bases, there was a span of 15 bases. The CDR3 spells CAWSVIQGAGEQYF. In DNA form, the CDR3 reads TGTGCCTGGAGTGTCATTCAGGGTGCTGGCGAGCAGTACTTC.

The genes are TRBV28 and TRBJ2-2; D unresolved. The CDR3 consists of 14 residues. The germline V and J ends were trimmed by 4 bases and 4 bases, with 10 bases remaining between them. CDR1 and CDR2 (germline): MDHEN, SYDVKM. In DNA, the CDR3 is TGTGCCAGCAGTTCTATCGGTAGCACCGGGGAGCTGTTTTTT. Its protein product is CASSSIGSTGELFF.

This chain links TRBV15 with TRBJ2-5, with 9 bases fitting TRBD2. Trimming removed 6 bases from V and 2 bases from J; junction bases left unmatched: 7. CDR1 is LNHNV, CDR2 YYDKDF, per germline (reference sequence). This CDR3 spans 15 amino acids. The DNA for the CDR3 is TGTGCCACCAGACCTCGCCTAGCGGGGCAAGAGACCCAGTACTTC. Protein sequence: CATRPRLAGQETQYF.

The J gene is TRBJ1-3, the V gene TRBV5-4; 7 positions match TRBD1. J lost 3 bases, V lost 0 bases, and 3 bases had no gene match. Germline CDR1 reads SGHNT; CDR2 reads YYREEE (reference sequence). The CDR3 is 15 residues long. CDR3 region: CASSLGQGIGNTIYF. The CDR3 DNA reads TGTGCCAGCAGCTTGGGACAGGGTATTGGAAACACCATATATTTT.

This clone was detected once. The CDR3 region is CASTPLAGNPETQYF. CDR3 coding DNA: TGTGCCAGCACCCCACTAGCGGGAAACCCGGAGACCCAGTACTTC. This chain links TRBV6-5 with TRBJ2-5; 10 nucleotides line up with TRBD2. V shed 7 bases and J 5 bases; nucleotides not matched to a gene: 10. CDR3 size: 15 residues. The germline V gene encodes CDR1 MNHEY and CDR2 SVGAGI.

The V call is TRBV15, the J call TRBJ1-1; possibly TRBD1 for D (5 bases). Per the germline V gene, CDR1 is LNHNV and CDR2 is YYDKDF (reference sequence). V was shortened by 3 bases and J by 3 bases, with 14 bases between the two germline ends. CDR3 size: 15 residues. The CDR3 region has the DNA TGTGCCACCAGCAGTCCCGGGACTTCCTACACTGAAGCTTTCTTT. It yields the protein CATSSPGTSYTEAFF.

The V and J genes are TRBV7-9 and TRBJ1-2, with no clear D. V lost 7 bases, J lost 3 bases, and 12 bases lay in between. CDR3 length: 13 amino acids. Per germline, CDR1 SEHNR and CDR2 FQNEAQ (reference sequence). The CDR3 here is CASTEVVDYGYTF. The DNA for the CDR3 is TGTGCCAGCACCGAGGTGGTGGACTATGGCTACACCTTC.

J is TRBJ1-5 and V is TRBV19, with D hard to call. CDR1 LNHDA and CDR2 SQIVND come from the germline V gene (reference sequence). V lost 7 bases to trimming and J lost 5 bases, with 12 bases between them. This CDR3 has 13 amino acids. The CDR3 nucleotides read TGTGCCAGTAAGGATGACGGAGATCAGCCCCAGCATTTT. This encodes CASKDDGDQPQHF.

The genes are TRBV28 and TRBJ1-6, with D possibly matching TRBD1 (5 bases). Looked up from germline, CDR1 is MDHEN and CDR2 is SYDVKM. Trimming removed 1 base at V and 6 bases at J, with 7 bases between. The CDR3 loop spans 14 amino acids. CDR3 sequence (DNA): TGTGCCAGCAGTTTATTCGGGGGTAATTCACCCCTCCACTTT. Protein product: CASSLFGGNSPLHF.

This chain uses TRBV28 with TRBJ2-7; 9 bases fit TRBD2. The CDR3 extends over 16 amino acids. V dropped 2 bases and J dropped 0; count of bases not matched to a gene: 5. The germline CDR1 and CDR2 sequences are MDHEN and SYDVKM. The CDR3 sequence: CASSLKASGTSYEQYF. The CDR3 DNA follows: TGTGCCAGCAGTTTAAAGGCTAGCGGGACCTCCTACGAGCAGTACTTC.

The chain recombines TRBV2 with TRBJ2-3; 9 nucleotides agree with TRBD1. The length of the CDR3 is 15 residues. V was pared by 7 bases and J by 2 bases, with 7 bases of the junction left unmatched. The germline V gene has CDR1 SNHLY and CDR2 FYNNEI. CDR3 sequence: CASTVDRGNTDTQYF. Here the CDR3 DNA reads TGTGCCAGCACGGTTGACAGGGGGAACACAGATACGCAGTATTTT.

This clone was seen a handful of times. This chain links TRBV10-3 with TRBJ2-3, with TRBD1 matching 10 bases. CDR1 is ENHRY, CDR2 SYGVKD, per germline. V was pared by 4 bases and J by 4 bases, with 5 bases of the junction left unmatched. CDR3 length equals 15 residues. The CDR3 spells CAISGQTGGADTQYF. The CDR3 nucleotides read TGTGCCATCAGTGGTCAGACAGGGGGCGCAGATACGCAGTATTTT.

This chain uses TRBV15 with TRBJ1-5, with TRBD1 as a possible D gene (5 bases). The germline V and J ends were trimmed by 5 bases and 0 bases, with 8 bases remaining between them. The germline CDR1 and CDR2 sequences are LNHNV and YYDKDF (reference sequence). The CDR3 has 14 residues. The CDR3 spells CATSSGDSNQPQHF. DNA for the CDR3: TGTGCCACCAGCTCGGGGGATAGCAATCAGCCCCAGCATTTT.

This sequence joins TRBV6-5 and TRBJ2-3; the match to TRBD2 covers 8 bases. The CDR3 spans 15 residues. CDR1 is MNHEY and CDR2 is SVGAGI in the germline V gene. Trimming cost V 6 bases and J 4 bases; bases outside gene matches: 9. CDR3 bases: TGTGCCAGCAGGCCACTAGCGGAGGGGCCAGATACGCAGTATTTT. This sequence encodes CASRPLAEGPDTQYF.

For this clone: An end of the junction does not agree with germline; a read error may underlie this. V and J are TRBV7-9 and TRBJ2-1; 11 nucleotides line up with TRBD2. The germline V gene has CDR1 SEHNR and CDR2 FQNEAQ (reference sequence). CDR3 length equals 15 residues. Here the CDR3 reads CASSLVALAGGERFF. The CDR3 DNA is TGTGCCAGCAGCTTAGTCGCTCTAGCGGGAGGTGAGCGGTTCTTC.

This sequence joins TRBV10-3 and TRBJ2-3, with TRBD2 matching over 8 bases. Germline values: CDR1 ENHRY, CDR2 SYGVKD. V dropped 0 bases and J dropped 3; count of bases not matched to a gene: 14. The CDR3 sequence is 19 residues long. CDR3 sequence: CAISESQREGLVRTDTQYF. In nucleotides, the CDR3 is TGTGCCATCAGTGAGTCTCAACGGGAGGGCCTCGTTAGAACAGATACGCAGTATTTT.

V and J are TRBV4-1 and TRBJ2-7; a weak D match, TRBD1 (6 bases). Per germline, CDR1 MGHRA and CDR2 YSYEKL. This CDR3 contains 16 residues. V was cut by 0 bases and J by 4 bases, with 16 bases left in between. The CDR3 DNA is TGCGCCAGCAGCCAAGAGCCGCAGGGACACATTTACGAGCAGTACTTC. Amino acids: CASSQEPQGHIYEQYF.

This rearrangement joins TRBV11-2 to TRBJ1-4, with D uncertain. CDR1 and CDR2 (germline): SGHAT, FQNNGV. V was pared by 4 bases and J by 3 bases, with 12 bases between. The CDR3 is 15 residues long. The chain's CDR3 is CASSSHPSANEKLFF. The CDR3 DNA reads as TGTGCCAGCAGCTCCCACCCATCAGCTAATGAAAAACTGTTTTTT.

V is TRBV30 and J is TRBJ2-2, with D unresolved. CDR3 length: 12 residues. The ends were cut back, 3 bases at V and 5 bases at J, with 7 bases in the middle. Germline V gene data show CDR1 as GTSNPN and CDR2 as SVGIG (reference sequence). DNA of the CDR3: TGTGCCTGGAGACAATGGACCGGGGAGCTGTTTTTT. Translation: CAWRQWTGELFF. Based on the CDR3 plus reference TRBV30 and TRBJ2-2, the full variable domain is SQTIHQWPATLVQPVGSPLSLECTVEGTSNPNLYWYRQAAGRGLQLLFYSVGIGQISSEVPQNLSASRPQDRQFILSSKKLLLSDSGFYLCAWRQWTGELFFGEGSRLTVL.

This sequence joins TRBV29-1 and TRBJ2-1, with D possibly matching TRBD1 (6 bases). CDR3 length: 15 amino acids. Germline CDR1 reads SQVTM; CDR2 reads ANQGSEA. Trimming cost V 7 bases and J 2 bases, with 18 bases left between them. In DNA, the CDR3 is TGCAGCGGAACAGGGATTCCCCCTACCTACAATGAGCAGTTCTTC. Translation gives CSGTGIPPTYNEQFF.

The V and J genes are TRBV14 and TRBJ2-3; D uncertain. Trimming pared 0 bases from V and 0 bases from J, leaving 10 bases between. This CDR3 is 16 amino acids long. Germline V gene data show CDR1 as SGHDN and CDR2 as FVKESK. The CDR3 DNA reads TGTGCCAGCAGCCAAGATCAGGAAGTTAGCACAGATACGCAGTATTTT. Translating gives CASSQDQEVSTDTQYF.